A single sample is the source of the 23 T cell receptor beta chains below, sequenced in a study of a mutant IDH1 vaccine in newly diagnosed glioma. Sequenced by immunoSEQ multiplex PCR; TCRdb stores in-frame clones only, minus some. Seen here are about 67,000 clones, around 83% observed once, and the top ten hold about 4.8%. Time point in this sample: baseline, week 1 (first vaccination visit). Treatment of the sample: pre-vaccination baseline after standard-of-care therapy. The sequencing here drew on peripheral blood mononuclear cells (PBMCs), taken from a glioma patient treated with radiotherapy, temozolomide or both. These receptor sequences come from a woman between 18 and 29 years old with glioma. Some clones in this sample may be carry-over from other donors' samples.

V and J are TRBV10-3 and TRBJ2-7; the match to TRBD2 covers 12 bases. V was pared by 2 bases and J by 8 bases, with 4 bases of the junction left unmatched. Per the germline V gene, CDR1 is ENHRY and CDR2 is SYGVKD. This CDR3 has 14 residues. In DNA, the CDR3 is TGTGCCATCAGTGAGGCTAGCGGGGGGGCTAAGCAGTACTTC. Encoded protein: CAISEASGGAKQYF.

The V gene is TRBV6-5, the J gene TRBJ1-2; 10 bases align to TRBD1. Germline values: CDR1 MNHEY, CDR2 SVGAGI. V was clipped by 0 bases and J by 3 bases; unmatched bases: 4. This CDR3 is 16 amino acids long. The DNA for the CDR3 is TGTGCCAGCAGTTACTCTGGGACAGGGGCCTACTATGGCTACACCTTC. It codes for CASSYSGTGAYYGYTF.

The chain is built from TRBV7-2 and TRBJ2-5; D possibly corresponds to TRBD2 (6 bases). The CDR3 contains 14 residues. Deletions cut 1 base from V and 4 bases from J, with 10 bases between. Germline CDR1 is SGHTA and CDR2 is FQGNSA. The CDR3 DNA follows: TGTGCCAGCAGCTTAGAACTAGCACGAGAGACCCAGTACTTC. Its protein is CASSLELARETQYF.

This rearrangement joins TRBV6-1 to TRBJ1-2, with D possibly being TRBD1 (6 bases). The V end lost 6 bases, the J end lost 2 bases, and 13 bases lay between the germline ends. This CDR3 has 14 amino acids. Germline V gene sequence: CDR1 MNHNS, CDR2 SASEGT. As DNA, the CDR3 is TGTGCCAGCAGCCCGAGGGGGACAAACTATGGCTACACCTTC. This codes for CASSPRGTNYGYTF.

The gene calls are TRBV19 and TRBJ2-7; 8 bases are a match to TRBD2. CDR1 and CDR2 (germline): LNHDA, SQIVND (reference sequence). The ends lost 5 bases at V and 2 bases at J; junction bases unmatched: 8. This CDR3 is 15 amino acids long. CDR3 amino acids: CASSPGGRAAYEQYF. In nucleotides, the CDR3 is TGTGCCAGTAGTCCGGGGGGGAGGGCCGCCTACGAGCAGTACTTC.

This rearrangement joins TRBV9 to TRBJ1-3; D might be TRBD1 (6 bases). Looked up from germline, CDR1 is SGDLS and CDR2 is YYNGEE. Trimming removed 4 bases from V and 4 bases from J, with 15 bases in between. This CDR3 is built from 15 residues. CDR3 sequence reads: CASSPFPGGGNTIYF. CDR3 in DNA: TGTGCCAGCAGCCCCTTTCCCGGGGGCGGAAACACCATATATTTT. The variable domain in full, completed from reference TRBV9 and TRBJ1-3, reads DSGVTQTPKHLITATGQRVTLRCSPRSGDLSVYWYQQSLDQGLQFLIQYYNGEERAKGNILERFSAQQFPDLHSELNLSSLELGDSALYFCASSPFPGGGNTIYFGEGSWLTVV.

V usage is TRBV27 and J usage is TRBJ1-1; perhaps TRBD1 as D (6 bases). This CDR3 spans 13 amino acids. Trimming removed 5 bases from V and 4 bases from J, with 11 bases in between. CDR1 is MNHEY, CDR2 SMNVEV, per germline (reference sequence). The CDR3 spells CASSQGILTEAFF. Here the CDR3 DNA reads TGTGCCAGCAGTCAGGGGATACTCACTGAAGCTTTCTTT.

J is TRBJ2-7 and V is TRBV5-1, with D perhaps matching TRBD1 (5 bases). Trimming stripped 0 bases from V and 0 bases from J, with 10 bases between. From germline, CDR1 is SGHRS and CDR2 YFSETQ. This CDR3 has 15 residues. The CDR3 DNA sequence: TGCGCCAGCAGCTTGGAGGGAACAGGCTCCTACGAGCAGTACTTC. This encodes CASSLEGTGSYEQYF.

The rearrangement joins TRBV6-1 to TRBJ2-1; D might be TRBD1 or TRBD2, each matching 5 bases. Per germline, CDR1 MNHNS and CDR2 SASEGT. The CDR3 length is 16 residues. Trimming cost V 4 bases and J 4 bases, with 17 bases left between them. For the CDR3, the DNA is TGTGCCAGCAGTGGCGGCTCCGGGACCCCTTACAATGAGCAGTTCTTC. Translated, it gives CASSGGSGTPYNEQFF.

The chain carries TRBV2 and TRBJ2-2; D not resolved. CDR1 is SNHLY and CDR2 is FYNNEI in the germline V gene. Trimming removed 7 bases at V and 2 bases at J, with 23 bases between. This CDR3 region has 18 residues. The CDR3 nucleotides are TGTGCCAGCAAGGGTGACCCCCAGTCCACTAAAAACACCGGGGAGCTGTTTTTT. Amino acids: CASKGDPQSTKNTGELFF.

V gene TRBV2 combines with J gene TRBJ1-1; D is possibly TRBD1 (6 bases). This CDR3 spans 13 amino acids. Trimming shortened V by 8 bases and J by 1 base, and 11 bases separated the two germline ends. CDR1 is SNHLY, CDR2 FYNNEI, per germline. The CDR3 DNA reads TGTGCCAGCTACAGGGACCCGAACACTGAAGCTTTCTTT. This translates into CASYRDPNTEAFF.

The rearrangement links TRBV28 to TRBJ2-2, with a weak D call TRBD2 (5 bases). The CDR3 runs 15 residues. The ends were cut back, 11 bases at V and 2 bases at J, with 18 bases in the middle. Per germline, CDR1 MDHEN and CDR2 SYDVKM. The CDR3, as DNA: TGTGCCGTCCCGTCCCTGGGGAGAAACACCGGGGAGCTGTTTTTT. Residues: CAVPSLGRNTGELFF.

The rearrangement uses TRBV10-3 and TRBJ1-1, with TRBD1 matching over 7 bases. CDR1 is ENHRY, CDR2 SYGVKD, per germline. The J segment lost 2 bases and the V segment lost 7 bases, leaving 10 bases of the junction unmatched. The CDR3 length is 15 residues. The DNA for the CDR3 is TGTGCCATCACCTCGGAGGGGGCCCAAAACACTGAAGCTTTCTTT. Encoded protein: CAITSEGAQNTEAFF.

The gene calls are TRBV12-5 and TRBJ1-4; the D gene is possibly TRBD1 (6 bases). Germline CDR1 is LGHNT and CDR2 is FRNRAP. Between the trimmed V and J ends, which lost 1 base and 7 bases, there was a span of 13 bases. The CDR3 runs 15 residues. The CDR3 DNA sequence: TGTGCTAGTGGTTTGGGGGGACACTCGGGTGAAAAACTGTTTTTT. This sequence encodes CASGLGGHSGEKLFF.

The CDR3 here is CASRLGQGNTEAFF. The CDR3 nucleotides are TGCGCCAGCAGACTGGGACAGGGGAACACTGAAGCTTTCTTT. The chain combines TRBV5-1 with TRBJ1-1; 9 bases map to TRBD1. J gave up 1 base and V 5 bases, and 3 bases lay outside the gene matches. CDR1 and CDR2 from the germline V gene are SGHRS and YFSETQ. CDR3 size: 14 residues.

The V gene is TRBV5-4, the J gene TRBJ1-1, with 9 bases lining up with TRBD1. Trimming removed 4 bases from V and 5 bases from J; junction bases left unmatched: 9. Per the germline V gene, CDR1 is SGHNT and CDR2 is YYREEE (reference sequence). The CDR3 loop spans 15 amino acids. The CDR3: CASSPTGTGNTEAFF. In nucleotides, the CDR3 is TGTGCCAGCAGCCCAACCGGGACAGGGAATACTGAAGCTTTCTTT.

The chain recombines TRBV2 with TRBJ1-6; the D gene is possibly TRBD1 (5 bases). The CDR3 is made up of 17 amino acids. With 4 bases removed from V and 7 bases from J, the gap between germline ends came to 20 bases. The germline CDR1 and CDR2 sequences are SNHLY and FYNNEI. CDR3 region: CASSVILGANKNSPLHF. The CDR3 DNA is TGTGCCAGCAGTGTAATTCTTGGGGCAAACAAAAATTCACCCCTCCACTTT.

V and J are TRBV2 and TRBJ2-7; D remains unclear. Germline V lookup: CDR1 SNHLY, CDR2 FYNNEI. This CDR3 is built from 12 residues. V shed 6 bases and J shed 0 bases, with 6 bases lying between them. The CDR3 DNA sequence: TGTGCCAGCAGGGGCTACTCCTACGAGCAGTACTTC. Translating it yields CASRGYSYEQYF. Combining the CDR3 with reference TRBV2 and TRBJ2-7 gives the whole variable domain EPEVTQTPSHQVTQMGQEVILRCVPISNHLYFYWYRQILGQKVEFLVSFYNNEISEKSEIFDDQFSVERPDGSNFTLKIRSTKLEDSAMYFCASRGYSYEQYFGPGTRLTVT.

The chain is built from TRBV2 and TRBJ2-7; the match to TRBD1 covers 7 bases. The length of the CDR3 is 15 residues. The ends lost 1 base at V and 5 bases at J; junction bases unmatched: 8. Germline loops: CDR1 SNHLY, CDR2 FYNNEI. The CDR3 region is CASSEDSRGLHEQYF. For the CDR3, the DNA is TGTGCCAGCAGTGAAGATAGCAGGGGGTTACACGAGCAGTACTTC.

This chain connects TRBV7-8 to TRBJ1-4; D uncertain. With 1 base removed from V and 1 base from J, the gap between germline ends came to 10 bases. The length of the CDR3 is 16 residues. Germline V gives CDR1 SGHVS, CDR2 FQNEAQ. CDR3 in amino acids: CASSLDERLTNEKLFF. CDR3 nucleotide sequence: TGTGCCAGCAGCTTAGACGAAAGGCTAACTAATGAAAAACTGTTTTTT.

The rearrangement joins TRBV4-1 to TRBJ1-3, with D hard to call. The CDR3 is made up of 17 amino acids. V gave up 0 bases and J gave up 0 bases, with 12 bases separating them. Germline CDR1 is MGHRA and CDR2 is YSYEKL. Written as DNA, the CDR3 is TGCGCCAGCAGCCAAGAATGGTTCGGGGACTCTGGAAACACCATATATTTT. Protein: CASSQEWFGDSGNTIYF.

The chain's CDR3 is CASRVGQNSNQPQHF. In DNA, the CDR3 is TGCGCCAGCAGGGTTGGACAAAATAGCAATCAGCCCCAGCATTTT. The chain couples TRBV5-1 to TRBJ1-5; D perhaps matches TRBD1 (5 bases). CDR1 is SGHRS and CDR2 is YFSETQ in the germline V gene. Trimming cost V 5 bases and J 0 bases, with 12 bases left between them. CDR3 length equals 15 residues.

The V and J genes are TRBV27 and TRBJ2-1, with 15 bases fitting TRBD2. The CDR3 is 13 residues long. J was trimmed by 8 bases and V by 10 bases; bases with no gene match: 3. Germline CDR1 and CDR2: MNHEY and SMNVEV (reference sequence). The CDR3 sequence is CAIRTSGRDEQFF. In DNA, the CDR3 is TGTGCCATCCGGACTAGCGGGAGGGATGAGCAGTTCTTC.